The rows below give T cell receptor beta chains drawn from one sample of a study of radiotherapy plus CTLA-4 blockade in lung cancer. Sequenced by immunoSEQ multiplex PCR; TCRdb stores in-frame clones only, minus some. The sample records over 15,000 clones, 86% being singletons. Sample: peripheral blood, taken from a patient treated with radiotherapy plus ipilimumab. Receptors were obtained from a human donor with non-small cell lung cancer whose response to radiotherapy plus ipilimumab could not be evaluated. CDR3s include the opening cysteine and the closing phenylalanine or tryptophan. D genes are given only for firm matches. Size is stated for part of the rows, as once, few or many counts, or as a class when the clone is expanded.

>TRBV15|.|TRBJ2-3|TRBD2
CATRAGGTISTDTQYF
TGTGCCACCAGAGCGGGGGGCACTATTAGCACAGATACGCAGTATTTT
>TRBV4-3|.|TRBJ2-7|.
CASSSQTGNYEQYF
TGCGCCAGCAGCTCACAGACAGGAAACTACGAGCAGTACTTC
>TRBV25-1|.|TRBJ2-7|TRBD1
CATRTGGSYEQYF
TGTGCCACCAGGACAGGGGGGTCCTACGAGCAGTACTTC
>TRBV7-2|.|TRBJ2-1|TRBD1
CASSFRTGLTYNEQFF
TGTGCCAGCAGCTTCCGGACAGGGCTAACCTACAATGAGCAGTTCTTC
>TRBV4-1|.|TRBJ2-3|.
CASSQAQPWRGTDTQYF
TGCGCCAGCAGCCAAGCCCAGCCCTGGCGGGGCACAGATACGCAGTATTTT
>TRBV28|once|TRBJ2-3|TRBD1
CASSPQGPTDTQYF
TGTGCCAGCAGCCCACAGGGGCCCACAGATACGCAGTATTTT
>TRBV19|few|TRBJ1-5|.
CASSIQDSNQPQHF
TGTGCCAGTAGTATACAGGATAGCAATCAGCCCCAGCATTTT
>TRBV7-8|.|TRBJ2-7|.
CASSLYYEQYF
TGTGCCAGCAGCCTATACTACGAGCAGTACTTC
>TRBV6-1|.|TRBJ2-1|TRBD2
CASSEEVAGGNEQFF
TGTGCCAGCAGTGAGGAGGTAGCGGGAGGCAATGAGCAGTTCTTC
>TRBV5-6|.|TRBJ2-7|TRBD1
CASSFGTGLLEQYF
TGTGCCAGCAGCTTCGGGACAGGGCTTTTGGAGCAGTACTTC
>TRBV6-1|.|TRBJ1-1|TRBD1
CASSEVVRDRGRAFF
TGTGCCAGCAGTGAAGTTGTCCGGGACAGGGGTAGAGCTTTCTTT
>TRBV11-2|.|TRBJ2-3|TRBD2
CASTPLGLASLGTDTQYF
TGTGCCAGCACTCCTCTCGGACTAGCGTCCCTCGGCACAGATACGCAGTATTTT
>TRBV2|.|TRBJ2-3|TRBD1
CASSAGTGGADTQYF
TGTGCCAGCAGTGCCGGGACAGGGGGCGCAGATACGCAGTATTTT
>TRBV27|.|TRBJ2-1|TRBD2
CASSRDGGSYNEQFF
TGTGCCAGCAGTCGCGACGGGGGGTCCTACAATGAGCAGTTCTTC
>TRBV21-1|.|TRBJ2-7|.
CASSKEGAEGYEQYF
TGTGCCAGCAGCAAAGAGGGGGCAGAGGGCTACGAGCAGTACTTC
>TRBV18|.|TRBJ2-7|TRBD1
CASSLARTGTSYEQYF
TGTGCCAGCTCACTAGCGAGGACAGGGACCTCCTACGAGCAGTACTTC
>TRBV5-8|.|TRBJ2-3|.
CASRLSGVETQYF
TGTGCCAGCCGTCTGTCGGGAGTGGAGACGCAGTATTTT
>TRBV4-3|.|TRBJ2-4|TRBD1
CASSQDGWTGENIQYF
TGCGCCAGCAGCCAAGATGGGTGGACAGGAGAGAACATTCAGTACTTC
>TRBV27|.|TRBJ2-7|.
CASSLSGPTVEQYF
TGTGCCAGCAGTTTATCTGGTCCGACTGTCGAGCAGTACTTC